The 17 T cell receptor beta chains below come from one sample, sequenced in a study of cytomegalovirus exposure and HLA in healthy donors. The PCR had 60 Vbeta and 13 Jbeta primers. Produced via immunoSEQ multiplex PCR; TCRdb's table is partial and in-frame only. The sample includes around 280,000 clones, over 85% of them seen just once. Sequences were obtained from PBMCs. Source of these receptors: a woman between 18 and 29 years old in good health and CMV-seronegative.

This chain joins TRBV5-1 and TRBJ2-2; D is perhaps TRBD2 (6 bases). Germline V gives CDR1 SGHRS, CDR2 YFSETQ. V gave up 1 base and J gave up 6 bases, with 16 bases separating them. The CDR3 has 16 residues. CDR3 amino acids: CASSLHQDRRAGELFF. In nucleotides, the CDR3 is TGCGCCAGCAGCTTGCACCAGGACCGGAGGGCCGGGGAGCTGTTTTTT.

The rearrangement joins TRBV27 to TRBJ2-1; 9 bases are shared with TRBD2. CDR1 and CDR2 (germline): MNHEY, SMNVEV (reference sequence). The CDR3 is made up of 15 amino acids. The junction had 9 bases not matched to a gene; V was cut back by 6 bases and J by 6 bases. The CDR3 protein is CASSFGTSPGNEQFF. In nucleotides, the CDR3 is TGTGCCAGCAGCTTCGGGACTAGCCCGGGCAATGAGCAGTTCTTC.

The CDR3 DNA is TGCGCCAGCAGCCCGGGACAGGGAAGGGGTGAAGCTTTCTTT. The encoded protein is CASSPGQGRGEAFF. V usage is TRBV5-1 and J usage is TRBJ1-1, with TRBD1 identical over 9 bases. J lost 7 bases, V lost 4 bases, and 8 bases had no gene match. The CDR3 has 14 residues. Germline V gives CDR1 SGHRS, CDR2 YFSETQ.

This chain connects TRBV23-1 to TRBJ2-2; D may be TRBD2 (5 bases). TRBV23-1 is classed as an ORF, of uncertain function. The CDR3 has 16 residues. The V end was cut by 2 bases, the J end by 6 bases, with 16 bases between. CDR3: CASSQHTTGVAGELFF. The CDR3 bases are TGCGCCAGCAGTCAACATACGACCGGGGTGGCCGGGGAGCTGTTTTTT.

The rearrangement joins TRBV11-2 to TRBJ2-7, with a possible D match to TRBD1 (6 bases). With 5 bases removed from V and 6 bases from J, the gap between germline ends came to 14 bases. Germline V gene data show CDR1 as SGHAT and CDR2 as FQNNGV. CDR3 length equals 13 residues. CDR3 nucleotide sequence: TGTGCCAGCAGCCTGTCTACAGGGATCGAGCAGTACTTC. Its translation: CASSLSTGIEQYF.

This rearrangement joins TRBV6-5 to TRBJ2-7; 7 bases fit TRBD1. Germline V gene lookup returns CDR1 MNHEY and CDR2 SVGAGI. V was pared by 2 bases and J by 0 bases, with 7 bases of the junction left unmatched. The CDR3 totals 16 residues. This CDR3 is CASSYRLDRISYEQYF. CDR3 DNA sequence: TGTGCCAGCAGTTACCGCCTGGACAGGATCTCCTACGAGCAGTACTTC.

CDR3 sequence reads: CASSSPGAGVNTEAFF. The CDR3 nucleotides read TGTGCCAGCAGTTCCCCAGGGGCCGGCGTGAACACTGAAGCTTTCTTT. This rearrangement joins TRBV14 to TRBJ1-1; possibly TRBD1 for D (6 bases). CDR1 is SGHDN, CDR2 FVKESK, per germline. Trimming removed 6 bases at V and 0 bases at J, with 17 bases between. This CDR3 spans 16 amino acids.

The rearrangement joins TRBV7-9 to TRBJ2-2; 9 positions agree with TRBD2. The CDR3 totals 16 residues. With 4 bases clipped from V and 8 bases from J, the junction kept 11 bases outside the gene matches. CDR1 and CDR2 (germline): SEHNR, FQNEAQ (reference sequence). The CDR3 spells CASSSAGGRRAGELFF. The DNA of the CDR3 is TGTGCCAGCAGCTCGGCGGGGGGGCGTCGAGCTGGGGAGCTGTTTTTT.

The chain uses TRBV2 and TRBJ2-1, with no clear D. V shed 7 bases and J shed 12 bases, with 16 bases lying between them. CDR1 is SNHLY and CDR2 is FYNNEI in the germline V gene. The CDR3 runs to 12 residues. CDR3 loop: CASILGGLGQFF. The DNA for the CDR3 is TGTGCCAGCATTTTAGGTGGGCTGGGGCAGTTCTTC.

This chain connects TRBV5-6 to TRBJ1-4, with a tentative D call TRBD1 (6 bases). V dropped 0 bases and J dropped 3 bases, with 12 bases sitting between them. There are 16 residues in the CDR3. Germline CDR1 reads SGHDT; CDR2 reads YYEEEE. The CDR3 region has the DNA TGTGCCAGCAGCTTGGGTCGGTCAGGGGCTAATGAAAAACTGTTTTTT. Protein: CASSLGRSGANEKLFF.

The chain employs TRBV7-3 and TRBJ2-5; the match to TRBD2 covers 11 bases. The trim removed 0 bases at V and 5 bases at J, leaving 11 bases unmatched. This CDR3 region has 18 residues. Germline V CDR1 and CDR2: SGHTA, FQGTGA. The CDR3 is CASSLTGSSGGIWETQYF. CDR3 nucleotide sequence: TGTGCCAGCAGCTTAACGGGGTCTAGCGGGGGGATCTGGGAGACCCAGTACTTC. Complete variable domain (other parts from reference TRBV7-3 and TRBJ2-5): GAGVSQTPSNKVTEKGKYVELRCDPISGHTALYWYRQSLGQGPEFLIYFQGTGAADDSGLPNDRFFAVRPEGSVSTLKIQRTERGDSAVYLCASSLTGSSGGIWETQYFGPGTRLLVL.

The rearrangement uses TRBV5-1 and TRBJ2-3; weak D call: TRBD2 (5 bases). The length of the CDR3 is 11 residues. Germline values: CDR1 SGHRS, CDR2 YFSETQ. Trimming removed 6 bases from V and 8 bases from J, with 10 bases in between. The CDR3 spells CASKQEGTQYF. The DNA for the CDR3 is TGCGCCAGCAAACAAGAGGGTACGCAGTATTTT. Full variable domain (rest looked up from reference TRBV5-1 and TRBJ2-3): KAGVTQTPRYLIKTRGQQVTLSCSPISGHRSVSWYQQTPGQGLQFLFEYFSETQRNKGNFPGRFSGRQFSNSRSEMNVSTLELGDSALYLCASKQEGTQYFGPGTRLTVL.

This clone was detected only once. The V gene is TRBV9, the J gene TRBJ1-2, with TRBD1 identical over 8 bases. The CDR3 runs 13 residues. CDR1 and CDR2 from the germline V gene are SGDLS and YYNGEE. Germline trimming cut 2 bases from V and 5 bases from J; bases unmatched to any gene: 2. CDR3 amino acids: CASSVNRGYGYTF. DNA for the CDR3: TGTGCCAGCAGCGTGAACAGGGGGTATGGCTACACCTTC. Full variable domain (missing parts from reference TRBV9 and TRBJ1-2): DSGVTQTPKHLITATGQRVTLRCSPRSGDLSVYWYQQSLDQGLQFLIQYYNGEERAKGNILERFSAQQFPDLHSELNLSSLELGDSALYFCASSVNRGYGYTFGSGTRLTVV.

The J gene is TRBJ2-3, the V gene TRBV25-1; 12 bases agree with TRBD2. The CDR3 has 17 amino acids. The germline V gene has CDR1 MGHDK and CDR2 SYGVNS. The V segment lost 4 bases and the J segment 5 bases; nucleotides outside the gene matches: 10. The CDR3 region is CASSGPLAGGPRDTQYF. The CDR3 bases are TGTGCCAGCAGTGGACCTCTAGCGGGGGGGCCGAGAGATACGCAGTATTTT.

The rearrangement uses TRBV19 and TRBJ1-2; no clear D. Trimming took 1 base from V and 0 from J, leaving 9 bases between them. This CDR3 is built from 15 residues. Germline CDR1 LNHDA, CDR2 SQIVND (reference sequence). The CDR3 loop reads CASSIAVNTNYGYTF. CDR3 DNA: TGTGCCAGTAGTATAGCCGTCAACACTAACTATGGCTACACCTTC. Full variable domain (outside the CDR3, taken from reference TRBV19 and TRBJ1-2): DGGITQSPKYLFRKEGQNVTLSCEQNLNHDAMYWYRQDPGQGLRLIYYSQIVNDFQKGDIAEGYSVSREKKESFPLTVTSAQKNPTAFYLCASSIAVNTNYGYTFGSGTRLTVV.

J is TRBJ2-5 and V is TRBV13; 7 bases fit TRBD2. Germline V lookup: CDR1 PRHDT, CDR2 FYEKMQ (reference sequence). The J segment lost 5 bases and the V segment lost 4 bases, leaving 16 bases of the junction unmatched. CDR3 length equals 17 residues. The CDR3 bases are TGTGCCAGCAGCTCGCATGCCGGGACTACGAATTCGGAGACCCAGTACTTC. Protein product: CASSSHAGTTNSETQYF.

The chain employs TRBV6-4 and TRBJ1-1; D unresolved. Germline V gene sequence: CDR1 MRHNA, CDR2 SNTAGT. V lost 8 bases and J 1 base, leaving 14 bases between the germline ends. The CDR3 covers 14 residues. CDR3 in amino acids: CASSSSSSNTEAFF. DNA of the CDR3: TGTGCCAGCTCCTCCTCGAGCTCGAACACTGAAGCTTTCTTT.